This paragraph covers one T cell receptor (beta chain) sequence. The ends lost 3 bases at V and 3 bases at J; junction bases unmatched: 10. Germline V gene sequence: CDR1 SEHNR, CDR2 FQNEAQ (reference sequence). This CDR3 comprises 17 residues. The donors gave bone marrow, and they were healthy. With 60 Vbeta and 13 Jbeta primers, the PCR was carried out. Only in-frame clones appear in the TCRdb table, and some are missing; sequencing was by immunoSEQ multiplex PCR. The table lists roughly 150,000 clones, 75% to 90% of them singletons. This specimen comes from a study of cytomegalovirus exposure and HLA in healthy donors.

The sequencing input was PBMCs. The chain uses TRBV7-9 and TRBJ1-4; TRBD1 aligns across 7 bases. The clonotype comes from a male donor in good health and CMV-seronegative. Written as DNA, the CDR3 is TGTGCCAGCAGCTTCGGGCAGGGGGTTTCGGCTAATGAAAAACTGTTTTTT. Its translation is CASSFGQGVSANEKLFF.